Below are 5 T cell receptor beta chains sequenced from a single sample in a study of a mutant IDH1 vaccine in newly diagnosed glioma. Their antigen targets remain unknown. Measured with immunoSEQ multiplex PCR; TCRdb has only the in-frame clones, and not every one. The data show 60,000 to 65,000 clones, more than 80% seen once. Time point here: week 35, safety follow-up. The investigators gave 300 ug of mutant IDH1 20-mer peptide in each vaccine dose, together with topical imiquimod. The sequences come from PBMCs, collected from a glioma patient whose treatment included an IDH1 peptide vaccine. All receptors derive from a man aged 35 to 55 with glioma.

The chain combines TRBV6-1 with TRBJ1-5; D uncertain. Germline CDR1 is MNHNS and CDR2 is SASEGT. The CDR3 loop spans 15 amino acids. Trimming removed 4 bases at V and 0 bases at J, with 10 bases between. The CDR3 DNA is TGTGCCAGCAGTGGCACGGCATTTAGCAATCAGCCCCAGCATTTT. It yields the protein CASSGTAFSNQPQHF.

The chain is built from TRBV5-3 and TRBJ1-5; possible D gene TRBD1, 5 bases. TRBV5-3 is flagged as an ORF with uncertain function. This CDR3 is built from 12 residues. Trimming pared 4 bases from V and 11 bases from J, leaving 13 bases between. The CDR3 loop reads CARSPPRGAQHF. The CDR3 nucleotides read TGTGCCAGAAGCCCCCCCCGAGGGGCCCAGCATTTT.

V and J are TRBV18 and TRBJ2-5, with D perhaps matching TRBD2 (6 bases). V gave up 2 bases and J gave up 3 bases, with 10 bases separating them. The germline gives CDR1 KGHSH, CDR2 LQKENI. This CDR3 region has 14 residues. The CDR3: CASSPGGVKETQYF. In nucleotides, the CDR3 is TGTGCCAGCTCACCAGGCGGGGTGAAAGAGACCCAGTACTTC.

The chain combines TRBV20-1 with TRBJ2-7; D is possibly TRBD1 (5 bases). The CDR3 loop spans 11 amino acids. With 1 base removed from V and 5 bases from J, the gap between germline ends came to 6 bases. From germline, CDR1 is DFQATT and CDR2 SNEGSKA (reference sequence). Here the CDR3 DNA reads TGCAGTGCTAGAGGACAGAACGAGCAGTACTTC. It codes for CSARGQNEQYF.

V gene TRBV18 combines with J gene TRBJ2-3, with 9 bases that match TRBD2. The junction had 29 bases not matched to a gene; V was cut back by 6 bases and J by 7 bases. Germline lookup yields CDR1 KGHSH and CDR2 LQKENI. The CDR3 is 21 amino acids. As DNA, the CDR3 is TGTGCCAGCTCCATATCGCAGGGAGGAGGAGGACTAGCGACAAGAGGTCATACGCAGTATTTT. Amino acids: CASSISQGGGGLATRGHTQYF.